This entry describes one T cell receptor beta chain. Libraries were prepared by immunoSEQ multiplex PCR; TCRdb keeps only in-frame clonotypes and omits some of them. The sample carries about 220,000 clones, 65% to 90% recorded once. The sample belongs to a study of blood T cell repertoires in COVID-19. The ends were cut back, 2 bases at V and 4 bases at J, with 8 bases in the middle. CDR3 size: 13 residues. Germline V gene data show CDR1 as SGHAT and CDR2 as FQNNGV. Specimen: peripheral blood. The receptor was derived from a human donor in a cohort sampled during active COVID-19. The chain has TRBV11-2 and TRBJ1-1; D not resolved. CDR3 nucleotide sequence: TGTGCCAGCAGCTTACCACCGGGCACTGAAGCTTTCTTT. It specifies CASSLPPGTEAFF.